This T cell receptor beta chain was sequenced during a study of OX40 agonist ivuxolimab in advanced cancers. About the research overall: Eligibility admitted prior anti-PD-1, anti-PD-L1 or anti-CTLA-4 therapy; 40% had some.

Method: immunoSEQ multiplex PCR; TCRdb's copy keeps in-frame clones and lacks some. The sample lists 72,000 or so clones; approximately 84% were seen once. Sequencing used CD4+ or CD8+ T cells sorted from blood, obtained in a trial of the OX40 agonist ivuxolimab. This sequence originates from an adult with an advanced solid tumor such as melanoma, head and neck, liver or kidney cancer.

CDR3: CSFLGQGGNEQFF. The CDR3 region has the DNA TGCAGCTTCTTGGGACAGGGTGGCAATGAGCAGTTCTTC. The chain combines TRBV29-1 with TRBJ2-1, with 9 bases fitting TRBD1. The CDR3 covers 13 residues. CDR1 is SQVTM and CDR2 is ANQGSEA in the germline V gene. Trimming at V came to 8 bases and at J to 6 bases, leaving 8 bases not matched to a gene.